This TCR beta chain was retrieved from a study of molecular identifiers for immune sequencing clone quantification. Study context: The replicate experiment used RNA from approximately 20,000 or 100,000 naive CD8 cells. This RNA was split into five aliquots, and four of them were sequenced.

Previously described methods with listed TCR primers produced the bulk TCR libraries. TCRdb reprocessed the PCR reads via MiXCR and lists one record per CDR3 protein. The sample includes 490,000 or so distinct CDR3 sequences, about 21% of them seen just once. Points from the study as a whole: In CMV-specific effectors, clones above 20 copies held over 99% of molecules; naive, under 1%.

This clonotype has a count of ten or more. The antigen is not known. The V gene end was trimmed by 7 bases and the J gene end by 3 bases; junction bases not matched to a gene: 4. The length of the CDR3 is 13 residues. Germline loops: CDR1 LGHNA, CDR2 YSLEER. The TCR sequence derives from a human donor in good health. Some libraries in this study had Jurkat cell RNA spiked in. The sample taken for sequencing was naive CD8+ T cells from blood, with Jurkat cell RNA spiked in. Subset given: FACS-sorted CD8+CD4-CCR7+CD45RA+ naive T cells. The chain employs TRBV4-3 and TRBJ1-1; 8 nucleotides match TRBD1. The chain's CDR3 is CASNQGAYTEAFF. CDR3 bases: TGCGCCAGCAACCAGGGGGCCTACACTGAAGCTTTCTTT.